This record looks at one TCR beta chain sequence and its context. Germline V gene lookup returns CDR1 SGHVS and CDR2 FNYEAQ. The V gene lost 5 bases and the J gene lost 4 bases, with 20 bases spanning the gap. This CDR3 has 16 residues. Profiling relied on immunoSEQ multiplex PCR, and the TCRdb table lists in-frame clones only, not all of them. The sample lists roughly 700,000 clones; around 89% were seen once. This sample stems from a study of blood T cell repertoires in COVID-19. Study-wide context: From T cells, B-cell-depleted T cells, or PBMCs came the material, which was cDNA or gDNA.

Sequencing was done on a sample of peripheral blood. This chain joins TRBV7-6 and TRBJ1-2; a possible D gene is TRBD1 (5 bases). The receptor was isolated from a woman aged 18-35 years with acute or convalescent COVID-19. The CDR3 loop is CASSPRGGDVVYGYTF. The DNA of the CDR3 is TGTGCCAGCAGCCCTAGGGGCGGCGATGTAGTCTATGGCTACACCTTC.